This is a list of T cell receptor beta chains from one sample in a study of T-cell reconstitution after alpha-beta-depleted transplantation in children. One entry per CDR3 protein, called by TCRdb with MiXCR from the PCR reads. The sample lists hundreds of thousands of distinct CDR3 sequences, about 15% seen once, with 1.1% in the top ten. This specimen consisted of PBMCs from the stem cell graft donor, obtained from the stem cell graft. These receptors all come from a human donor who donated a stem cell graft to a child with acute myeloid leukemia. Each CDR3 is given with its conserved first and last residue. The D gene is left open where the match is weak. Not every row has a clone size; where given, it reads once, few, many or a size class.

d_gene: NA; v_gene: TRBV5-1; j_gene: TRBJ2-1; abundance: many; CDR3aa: CASSSLPSDSSYNEQFF; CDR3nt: TGCGCCAGCAGCTCGTTACCCTCGGATAGCTCCTACAATGAGCAGTTCTTC
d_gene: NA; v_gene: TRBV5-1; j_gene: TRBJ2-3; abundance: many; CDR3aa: CASSVLWEDTQYF; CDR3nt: TGCGCCAGCAGCGTACTATGGGAGGATACGCAGTATTTT
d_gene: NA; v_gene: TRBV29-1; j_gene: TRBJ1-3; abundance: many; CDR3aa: CSVETFFDSSGNTIYF; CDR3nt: TGCAGCGTTGAAACCTTTTTTGACAGCTCTGGAAACACCATATATTTT
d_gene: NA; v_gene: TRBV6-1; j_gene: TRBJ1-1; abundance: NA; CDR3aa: CASSEDRRSWAEAFF; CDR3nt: TGTGCCAGCAGTGAAGATCGGAGATCGTGGGCTGAAGCTTTCTTT
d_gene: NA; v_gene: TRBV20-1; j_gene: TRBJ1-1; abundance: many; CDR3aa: CSARVATEAFF; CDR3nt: TGCAGTGCTAGAGTGGCTACTGAAGCTTTCTTT
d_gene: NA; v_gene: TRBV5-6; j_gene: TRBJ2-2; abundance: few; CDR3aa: CASSLADANTGELFF; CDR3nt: TGTGCCAGCAGCTTGGCGGACGCGAACACCGGGGAGCTGTTTTTT
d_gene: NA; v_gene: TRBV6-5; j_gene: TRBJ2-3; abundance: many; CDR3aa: CASSYSEQSADTQYF; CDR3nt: TGTGCCAGCAGTTACTCGGAACAGTCTGCAGATACGCAGTATTTT
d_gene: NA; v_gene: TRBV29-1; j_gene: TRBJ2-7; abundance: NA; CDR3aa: CSVTGIQNSDEQYF; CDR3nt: TGCAGCGTTACCGGGATCCAAAATTCCGACGAGCAGTACTTC
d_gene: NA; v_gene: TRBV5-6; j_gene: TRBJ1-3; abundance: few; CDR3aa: CASSFLWVAGGNTIYF; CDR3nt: TGTGCCAGCAGCTTTCTATGGGTGGCCGGAGGAAACACCATATATTTT
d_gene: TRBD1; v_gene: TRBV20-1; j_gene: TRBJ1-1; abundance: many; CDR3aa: CSARPLDRDTEAFF; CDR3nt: TGCAGTGCTAGACCCCTCGACAGGGACACTGAAGCTTTCTTT
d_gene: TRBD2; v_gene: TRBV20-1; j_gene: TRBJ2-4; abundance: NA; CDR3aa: CSASAGELAKNIQYF; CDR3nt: TGCAGTGCTAGTGCGGGAGAGCTAGCCAAAAACATTCAGTACTTC
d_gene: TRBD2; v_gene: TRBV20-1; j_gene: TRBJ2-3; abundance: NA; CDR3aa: CSAPAWTSGGSTDTQYF; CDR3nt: TGCAGTGCGCCCGCCTGGACTAGCGGGGGGAGCACAGATACGCAGTATTTT
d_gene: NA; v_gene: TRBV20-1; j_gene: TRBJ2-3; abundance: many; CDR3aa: CSAQTGWGGTDTQYF; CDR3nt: TGCAGTGCTCAGACGGGCTGGGGCGGCACAGATACGCAGTATTTT
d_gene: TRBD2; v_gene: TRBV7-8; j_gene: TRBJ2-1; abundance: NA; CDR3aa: CASSIGYTSGRDNEQFF; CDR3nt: TGTGCCAGCAGCATTGGCTATACTAGCGGGCGTGACAATGAGCAGTTCTTC
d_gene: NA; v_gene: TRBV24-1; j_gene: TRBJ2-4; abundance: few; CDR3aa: CATSDTRQAKNIQYF; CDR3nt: TGTGCCACCAGTGATACCCGACAGGCCAAAAACATTCAGTACTTC
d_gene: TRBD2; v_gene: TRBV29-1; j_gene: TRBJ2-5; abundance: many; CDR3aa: CSVDLAGGHETQYF; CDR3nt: TGCAGCGTTGATCTAGCGGGGGGGCATGAGACCCAGTACTTC
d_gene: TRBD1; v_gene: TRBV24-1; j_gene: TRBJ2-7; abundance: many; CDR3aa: CATSDGTGLSYEQYF; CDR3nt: TGTGCCACCAGTGATGGGACAGGGCTCTCCTACGAGCAGTACTTC
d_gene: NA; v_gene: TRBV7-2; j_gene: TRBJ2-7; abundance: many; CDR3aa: CASSLEVLVHEQYF; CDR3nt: TGTGCCAGCAGCTTAGAAGTCTTAGTCCACGAGCAGTACTTC
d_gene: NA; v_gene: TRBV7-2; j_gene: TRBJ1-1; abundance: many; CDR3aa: CASSLEGGVWNTEAFF; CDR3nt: TGTGCCAGCAGCTTAGAGGGGGGCGTTTGGAACACTGAAGCTTTCTTT
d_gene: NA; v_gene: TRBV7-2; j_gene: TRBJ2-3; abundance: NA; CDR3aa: CASSFETTSAQYF; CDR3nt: TGTGCCAGCAGCTTTGAGACTACCTCGGCGCAGTATTTT
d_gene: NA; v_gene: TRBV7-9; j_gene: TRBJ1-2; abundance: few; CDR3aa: CASSLGLGNGYTF; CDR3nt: TGTGCCAGCAGCTTAGGATTGGGGAACGGCTACACCTTC
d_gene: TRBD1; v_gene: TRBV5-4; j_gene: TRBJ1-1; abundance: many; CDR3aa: CASSRGQADTEAFF; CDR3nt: TGTGCCAGCAGTCGAGGACAGGCGGACACTGAAGCTTTCTTT
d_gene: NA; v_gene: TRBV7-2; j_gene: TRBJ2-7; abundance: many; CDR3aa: CASSDPGQLGYEQYF; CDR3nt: TGTGCCAGCAGCGACCCAGGACAGCTAGGGTACGAGCAGTACTTC
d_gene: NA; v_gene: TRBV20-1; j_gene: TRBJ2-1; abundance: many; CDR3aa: CSAILPGLRNEQFF; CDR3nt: TGCAGTGCTATTCTCCCGGGCCTGCGCAATGAGCAGTTCTTC
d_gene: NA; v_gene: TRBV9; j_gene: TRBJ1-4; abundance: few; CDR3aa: CASSVQGATNEKLFF; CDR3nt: TGTGCCAGCAGCGTTCAGGGTGCGACTAATGAAAAACTGTTTTTT
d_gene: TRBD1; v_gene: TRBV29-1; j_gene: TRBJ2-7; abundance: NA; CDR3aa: CSVTPGQGGEQYF; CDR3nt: TGCAGCGTGACACCGGGACAGGGCGGGGAGCAGTACTTC
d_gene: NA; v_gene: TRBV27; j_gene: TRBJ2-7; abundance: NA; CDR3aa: CASPRPRSYEQYF; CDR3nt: TGTGCCAGCCCAAGACCGCGTTCGTACGAGCAGTACTTC
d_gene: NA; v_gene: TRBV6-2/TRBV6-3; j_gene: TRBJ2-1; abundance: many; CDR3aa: CASSSGEQFF; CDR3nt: TGTGCCAGCAGTTCAGGCGAGCAGTTCTTC
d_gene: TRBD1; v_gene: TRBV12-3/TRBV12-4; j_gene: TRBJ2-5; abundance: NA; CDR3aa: CASSIGQGKETQYF; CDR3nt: TGTGCCAGCAGCATAGGACAGGGAAAAGAGACCCAGTACTTC
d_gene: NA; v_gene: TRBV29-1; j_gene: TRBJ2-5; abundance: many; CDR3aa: CSVARLLIKETQYF; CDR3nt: TGCAGCGTTGCCCGGCTACTAATCAAAGAGACCCAGTACTTC